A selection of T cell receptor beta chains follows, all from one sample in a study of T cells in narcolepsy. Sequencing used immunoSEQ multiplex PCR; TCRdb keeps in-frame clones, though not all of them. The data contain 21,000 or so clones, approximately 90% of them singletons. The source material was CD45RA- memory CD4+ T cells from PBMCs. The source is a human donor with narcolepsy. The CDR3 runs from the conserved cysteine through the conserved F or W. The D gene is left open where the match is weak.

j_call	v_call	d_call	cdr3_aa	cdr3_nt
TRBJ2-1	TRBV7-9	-	CASSIRGANNEQFF	TGTGCCAGCAGCATAAGGGGTGCAAACAATGAGCAGTTCTTC
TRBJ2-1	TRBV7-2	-	CASSPSRANNEQFF	TGTGCCAGCAGCCCCTCGCGGGCCAACAATGAGCAGTTCTTC
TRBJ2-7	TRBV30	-	CAGGLSSYEQYF	TGTGCCGGGGGACTGAGCTCCTACGAGCAGTACTTC
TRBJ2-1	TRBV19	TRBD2	CASEPGLGLSNEQFF	TGTGCCAGTGAACCGGGACTAGGATTAAGCAATGAGCAGTTCTTC
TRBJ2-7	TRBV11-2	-	CASSTGPTAYEQYF	TGTGCCAGCAGTACCGGGCCTACGGCCTACGAGCAGTACTTC
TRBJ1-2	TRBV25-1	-	CASSERRGDGYTF	TGTGCCAGCAGTGAAAGGAGGGGGGATGGCTACACCTTC
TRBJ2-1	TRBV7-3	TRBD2	CASSLLGTSVEQFF	TGTGCCAGCAGCTTACTAGGGACTAGCGTTGAGCAGTTCTTC
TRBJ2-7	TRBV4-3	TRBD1	CASSQDQPETGGRSYEQYF	TGCGCCAGCAGCCAAGATCAACCCGAAACAGGGGGCAGATCCTACGAGCAGTACTTC
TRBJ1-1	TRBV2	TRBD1	CASSQTGRGGNTEAFF	TGTGCCAGCAGTCAGACAGGGCGGGGGGGAAACACTGAAGCTTTCTTT
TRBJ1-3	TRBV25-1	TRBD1	CASSVLGTGGNTIYF	TGTGCCAGCAGCGTCCTCGGGACAGGGGGAAACACCATATATTTT
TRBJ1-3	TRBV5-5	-	CASSLPGNTIYF	TGTGCCAGCAGCTTGCCGGGAAACACCATATATTTT
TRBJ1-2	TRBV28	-	CASSLDRKGGYTF	TGTGCCAGCAGTTTAGACAGGAAAGGGGGCTACACCTTC
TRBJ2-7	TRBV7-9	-	CASSARTSPASPEQYF	TGTGCCAGCAGCGCGAGGACGAGCCCTGCTTCCCCCGAGCAGTACTTC
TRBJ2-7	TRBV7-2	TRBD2	CASSLARLAVEREQYF	TGTGCCAGCAGCTTAGCGCGGCTAGCGGTGGAACGAGAGCAGTACTTC
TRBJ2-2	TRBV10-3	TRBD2	CAISESAAGVGTGELFF	TGTGCCATCAGTGAGTCGGCGGCGGGAGTGGGCACCGGGGAGCTGTTTTTT
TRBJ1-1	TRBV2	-	CASRGGTEAFF	TGTGCCAGCCGTGGGGGGACTGAAGCTTTCTTT